One sample yielded the 14 T cell receptor beta chains listed below, sequenced in a study of technical replicates of blood from a few donors. Clones were sequenced by immunoSEQ multiplex PCR, and TCRdb holds only the in-frame ones, with some missing. The table has about 100,000 clones, around 95% seen once. Specimen: T cells isolated from PBMCs. These receptors were taken from a human donor in good health.

The CDR3 spells CSVQGQSRLSGYTF. CDR3 sequence (DNA): TGCAGCGTACAAGGACAGTCGAGATTAAGTGGCTACACCTTC. The chain uses TRBV29-1 and TRBJ1-2; maybe TRBD1 (6 bases). V was trimmed by 6 bases and J by 7 bases, leaving 21 bases between them. CDR3 length: 14 residues. The germline V gene encodes CDR1 SQVTM and CDR2 ANQGSEA.

The chain uses TRBV4-2 and TRBJ2-1; possible D gene TRBD1, 6 bases. The CDR3 extends over 14 amino acids. Between the trimmed V and J ends, which lost 4 bases and 5 bases, there was a span of 12 bases. Germline V gene sequence: CDR1 LGHNA, CDR2 YNFKEQ. The CDR3 sequence: CASSLPGHHNEQFF. Here the CDR3 DNA reads TGTGCCAGCAGCCTCCCGGGACATCACAATGAGCAGTTCTTC.

The chain uses TRBV9 and TRBJ2-7; TRBD1 matches at 9 bases. Losses at the gene ends were 4 bases for V and 5 bases for J; bases not matched to a gene: 7. CDR1 is SGDLS, CDR2 YYNGEE, per germline. The CDR3 has 14 amino acids. CDR3 in amino acids: CASSTRDRDHEQYF. CDR3 sequence (DNA): TGTGCCAGCAGCACCCGGGACAGGGACCACGAGCAGTACTTC. The full variable domain, its missing parts supplied by reference TRBV9 and TRBJ2-7, is DSGVTQTPKHLITATGQRVTLRCSPRSGDLSVYWYQQSLDQGLQFLIQYYNGEERAKGNILERFSAQQFPDLHSELNLSSLELGDSALYFCASSTRDRDHEQYFGPGTRLTVT.

The rearrangement links TRBV7-2 to TRBJ1-5; D is perhaps TRBD1 (5 bases). Between the trimmed V and J ends, which lost 1 base and 6 bases, there was a span of 10 bases. Per germline, CDR1 SGHTA and CDR2 FQGNSA. The CDR3 sequence is 14 residues long. The CDR3: CASSLGGRTQPQHF. The CDR3 region has the DNA TGTGCCAGCAGCTTAGGGGGGAGGACTCAGCCCCAGCATTTT.

This clone was seen more than once but under ten times. The CDR3 DNA sequence: TGTGCCTGGAGTGCTAATGGGGGCGGTCAGCCCCAGCATTTT. Residues: CAWSANGGGQPQHF. The chain recombines TRBV30 with TRBJ1-5; the D gene is possibly TRBD1 (6 bases). The CDR3 totals 14 residues. The V gene's germline CDR1 is GTSNPN and CDR2 SVGIG (reference sequence). V lost 1 base to trimming and J lost 6 bases, with 13 bases between them.

This rearrangement joins TRBV6-1 to TRBJ2-7; D is perhaps TRBD2 (5 bases). The V and J ends lost 5 bases and 0 bases respectively, with 11 bases between them. Germline CDR1 and CDR2: MNHNS and SASEGT. The CDR3 is 14 residues long. The CDR3, as DNA: TGTGCCAGCAGTCATGGACTCTCCTCCTACGAGCAGTACTTC. It encodes CASSHGLSSYEQYF.

V gene TRBV11-2 combines with J gene TRBJ2-7; 7 bases map to TRBD1. The V gene end was trimmed by 0 bases and the J gene end by 4 bases; junction bases not matched to a gene: 6. In germline, CDR1 is SGHAT, CDR2 FQNNGV. CDR3 length: 15 amino acids. CDR3 sequence (DNA): TGTGCCAGCAGCTTAGAGAACAGGGGATTTTACGAGCAGTACTTC. Protein: CASSLENRGFYEQYF.

CDR3 sequence (DNA): TGTGCCAGCCAGCTAGCGGTTCCCTACGAGCAGTACTTC. It is translated as CASQLAVPYEQYF. V is TRBV6-6 and J is TRBJ2-7; TRBD2 aligns across 7 bases. After removal of 8 bases from V and 2 bases from J, the junction contained 6 bases not matched to a gene. Germline values: CDR1 MNHNY, CDR2 SVGAGI (reference sequence). The CDR3 is 13 residues long.

V and J are TRBV13 and TRBJ2-2; 10 nucleotides agree with TRBD2. Unmatched junction bases numbered 4, after V lost 3 bases and J lost 6 bases. CDR1 and CDR2 from the germline V gene are PRHDT and FYEKMQ (reference sequence). This CDR3 is 15 amino acids long. In DNA, the CDR3 is TGTGCCAGCAGCTTTTCAGCGGGAGGGTCCGGGGAGCTGTTTTTT. This sequence encodes CASSFSAGGSGELFF.

This chain joins TRBV7-2 and TRBJ1-3; 7 nucleotides agree with TRBD1. Germline trimming cut 9 bases from V and 2 bases from J; bases unmatched to any gene: 7. CDR1 and CDR2 from the germline V gene are SGHTA and FQGNSA. The CDR3 covers 14 residues. The CDR3 loop reads CASTQGVTGNTIYF. The DNA of the CDR3 is TGTGCCAGTACTCAGGGGGTGACTGGAAACACCATATATTTT.

CDR3 amino acids: CASSLNPGEGYTF. CDR3 nucleotides: TGTGCCAGCAGCTTAAATCCAGGGGAAGGCTACACCTTC. The J gene is TRBJ1-2, the V gene TRBV7-3; possible D gene TRBD1, 6 bases. V was shortened by 1 base and J by 8 bases, with 11 bases between the two germline ends. Germline lookup yields CDR1 SGHTA and CDR2 FQGTGA. CDR3 length: 13 amino acids.

V is TRBV6-5 and J is TRBJ2-7; TRBD1 aligns across 11 bases. This CDR3 has 15 residues. Trimming at V came to 7 bases and at J to 7 bases, leaving 12 bases not matched to a gene. CDR1 is MNHEY and CDR2 is SVGAGI in the germline V gene. In DNA, the CDR3 is TGTGCCAGCACTATTTACCGGGACAGGGGGTATGAGCAGTACTTC. This translates into CASTIYRDRGYEQYF.

The chain joins TRBV28 to TRBJ1-1; a possible D gene is TRBD1 (6 bases). Germline CDR1 reads MDHEN; CDR2 reads SYDVKM. V shed 11 bases and J shed 2 bases, with 15 bases lying between them. The CDR3 spans 13 residues. The CDR3 nucleotides read TGTGCCCATTGCAGGGGACGCAACACTGAAGCTTTCTTT. Encoded protein: CAHCRGRNTEAFF.

This clone was counted once. The rearrangement joins TRBV7-3 to TRBJ2-1; 14 nucleotides agree with TRBD2. The V segment lost 5 bases and the J segment 14 bases; nucleotides outside the gene matches: 5. In germline, CDR1 is SGHTA, CDR2 FQGTGA. CDR3 size: 13 residues. For the CDR3, the DNA is TGTGCCAGCAGCGTGGGACTAGCGGGAGAAGAGTTCTTC. Its protein is CASSVGLAGEEFF.